The following is a TCR beta chain sequence with its context. Its target antigen remains unknown. No clone much larger than this one lies a single base away; base qualities are absent. The data were taken from a study of shared clonotypes between healthy human individuals (TCRdb year 2020). Background for the entire study: The cohort included three men and two women between 18 and 49 years of age. For each donor, CD4 naive and CD4 memory were each given three plates, CD8 naive was given two plates, and CD8 memory was given one plate. To estimate repertoire size and how much clonotype sharing occurs between individuals, the study deeply sequenced the blood TCR repertoires of five or six healthy adults. Libraries were prepared and TCR repertoires were sequenced by different laboratories using diverse techniques, in order to increase sequencing depth and limit assay-specific biases. Each donor's leukapheresis produced roughly between roughly 0.85 and 9 billion PBMCs. Results the study describes overall, beyond this receptor: Even with the large sequencing depth, rarefaction of the sorted-subset datasets indicated that sequencing was incomplete. When a handful of donors were compared, the shared fraction of clonotypes was roughly 4.8% for naive CD4, approximately 3.5% for naive CD8, 2.3% for memory CD4, and around 0.4% for memory CD8. The small number of donors limited the genetic and exposure-history diversity represented. Naive subsets generally had larger estimated clonotype richness than memory subsets. Based on pairwise subsampling, the degree of clonotype sharing among donors was expected to be affected by sequencing depth. Sampling was restricted to blood, and TCR repertoires in tissues likely differ from the TCR repertoires found in blood. Clonotypes shared by all four sorted-subset donors showed higher generation probabilities than non-shared clonotypes.

V is clipped by 6 bases and J by 4 bases, and the sequence between their germline boundaries is 7 bases long. The germline V gene yields MDHEN for CDR1 and SYDVKM for CDR2. Taken from cysteine to phenylalanine, the CDR3 has 12 residues. The entry retains the CDR3 DNA only, 36 bases that are in frame from base 1. Using the deep immunoSEQ assay, multiplex PCR amplified TCR CDR3 regions from genomic DNA. For each cell subset, the extracted genomic DNA was distributed evenly across all wells of several immunoSEQ 96-well plates, and each plate served as one replicate. Each replicate PCR for sorted subsets received around 0.2 ug genomic DNA, equal to about 30,000 T cell genomes. The purified libraries were quantified using a Qubit 3.0 fluorometer, sized with a Bioanalyzer 2100, and then quantified again using the KAPA Library Quantification kit. Each immunoSEQ 96-well plate was sequenced on its own single-read 150-cycle Illumina NextSeq 550 flow cell. The published analysis was carried out like this. Because only junctional sequences without quality scores were contained in the immunoSEQ output, filtering matching that applied to full-length reads could not be performed. To assign V/J genes and CDR3, sequences were annotated using PyIR, a Python wrapper for IgBLAST v1.9, with IMGT germline references. Any read was removed if the V/J assignment was weak (E-value above 1e-6), the CDR3 was missing, or the read contained stop codons, out-of-frame junctions, or ambiguous translated residues. V3J clonotypes were defined as sequences sharing an identical inferred V gene, J gene, and CDR3 amino acid sequence. Percentage overlap between repertoires was calculated by dividing the number of shared unique clonotypes by the size of the smaller repertoire. Three approaches were used to assess repertoire richness: RTK rarefaction, the Chao1 estimator, and Recon v2.1 estimates of unobserved clonotypes. Generation probabilities for all TCRbeta clonotypes obtained by the gDNA method from a few donors were computed using OLGA. Sourced from immuneACCESS, this table was stored by TCRdb with only in-frame sequences that have V and J called. A share of the clones is absent; for the studies checked, an unresolved V gene accounts for under half, and the remainder has no known explanation. The V and J calls and clone size are taken from that table; D and trimming were inferred from the DNA. Here the sample has approximately 500,000 clones; about 95% occur a single time. 0.055% to 0.075% of the sample goes to the ten largest clones.

Healthy HIV-negative adults with no recently reported acute infections or vaccinations were included as donors. Every donor was a Caucasian adult residing in Nashville, Tennessee, USA. CD4+ T cells were enriched through magnetic negative selection, after which naive cells were positively selected on CD45RA and the remaining negative fraction served as the memory subset. After blood collection by leukapheresis, PBMCs were isolated using Ficoll-Histopaque density gradient centrifugation and then cryopreserved in the vapor phase of liquid nitrogen. Purity and quantity of every magnetically sorted T cell population were checked by analytical flow cytometry. Genomic DNA was isolated from every sorted fraction and measured by UV absorbance on a Nanodrop 2000c.

The clonotype was recovered from a woman younger than 45 in good health. The sequenced sample consisted of naive CD4+ T cells sorted from blood. Read against the paper, the sample's cell subset or site label means: CD45RA+ positively selected. Recombination connected TRBV28 to TRBJ1-5, with no confident D gene call. The CDR3 sequence is CASRSPNQPQHF. The sequenced DNA: TGTGCCAGCAGATCACCTAATCAGCCCCAGCATTTT.